The 26 T cell receptor beta chains below come from one sample, sequenced in a study of T-cell memory formation after mild COVID-19 (TCRdb year 2021). Library construction relied on 5' RACE. Reads for this sample came from an Illumina NovaSeq 6000. Starting from the raw public reads, TCRdb applied fastp trimming at Q25, assembled clones with MiXCR and retained in-frame beta chains. Merged by CDR3 protein, the rows form single entries marked with the most common genes and DNA. In all, the sample holds approximately 150,000 distinct CDR3 sequences, and 5.5% to 7% of those were seen once. Together, the top ten hold roughly 2.1% of the sample. The sample comprised PBMCs or a T cell subset sorted from them (not recorded which). The receptor source for this set is an adult woman who had mild COVID-19 (a few samples of this study predate the infection). The sample titles of this study are shuffled in the database, so cell type and time point are left out; the donor was told from shared clones.

The rearrangement links TRBV3-1 to TRBJ2-1; tentative D call: TRBD1 (5 bases). Germline V CDR1 and CDR2: LGHDT, YNNKEL (reference sequence). V was pared by 1 base and J by 10 bases, with 11 bases between. The CDR3 is 13 amino acids. CDR3 amino acids: CASSQVKGEEQFF. As DNA, the CDR3 is TGTGCCAGCAGCCAAGTTAAAGGGGAAGAGCAGTTCTTC.

This clonotype came up many times. The chain carries TRBV5-8 and TRBJ2-7; the D is unclear. Germline assignment: CDR1 SGHTS and CDR2 YDEGEE. Deletions cut 1 base from V and 4 bases from J, with 15 bases between. The length of the CDR3 is 15 residues. The CDR3 loop is CASSLRESLSYEQYF. CDR3 in DNA: TGTGCCAGCAGCTTGAGGGAAAGCTTGAGTTACGAGCAGTACTTC.

This clonotype was seen repeatedly, ten times or more. CDR3 nucleotide sequence: TGTGCCAGCTCCCCAAACGGGGCGACCGGGGAGCAGTACTTC. It specifies CASSPNGATGEQYF. This sequence joins TRBV18 and TRBJ2-7; D is possibly TRBD1 or TRBD2 (5 bases each). Germline V gene sequence: CDR1 KGHSH, CDR2 LQKENI. Trimming took 6 bases from V and 7 from J, leaving 19 bases between them. The CDR3 spans 14 residues. The full variable domain, its missing parts supplied by reference TRBV18 and TRBJ2-7, is NAGVMQNPRHLVRRRGQEARLRCSPMKGHSHVYWYRQLPEEGLKFMVYLQKENIIDESGMPKERFSAEFPKEGPSILRIQQVVRGDSAAYFCASSPNGATGEQYFGPGTRLTVT.

This clonotype was recorded many times. The V and J genes are TRBV5-1 and TRBJ1-1, with D possibly TRBD1 on 5 matching bases. Trimming took 4 bases from V and 4 from J, leaving 14 bases between them. The CDR3 length is 14 residues. Germline V lookup: CDR1 SGHRS, CDR2 YFSETQ. The CDR3 bases are TGCGCCAGCAGCGTCAGGGCGGGGAGCACTGAAGCTTTCTTT. The encoded protein is CASSVRAGSTEAFF.

This clonotype came up a few times. J is TRBJ2-5 and V is TRBV5-6; TRBD1 matches 7 bases. Germline CDR1 is SGHDT and CDR2 is YYEEEE. V gave up 4 bases and J gave up 2 bases; unmatched junction bases: 11. The CDR3 loop spans 16 amino acids. CDR3 bases: TGTGCCAGCAGCCCATACCGACAGGGCCTTCAAGAGACCCAGTACTTC. Translating gives CASSPYRQGLQETQYF.

This clonotype occurred a few times. The genes are TRBV12-3 or TRBV12-4 and TRBJ1-2; no clear D gene. This CDR3 contains 13 residues. V lost 1 base to trimming and J lost 1 base, with 4 bases between them. The CDR3 DNA sequence: TGTGCCAGCAGTTTAGACATTAACTATGGCTACACCTTC. Translation gives CASSLDINYGYTF.

There are a few counts of this clonotype. The chain links TRBV7-2 to TRBJ2-3; 11 bases align to TRBD2. Germline CDR1 reads SGHTA; CDR2 reads FQGNSA. The CDR3 is 17 residues long. The ends lost 6 bases at V and 0 bases at J; junction bases unmatched: 8. DNA for the CDR3: TGTGCCAGCAGTCGCGCCTGGACTAGCGGGAGCACAGATACGCAGTATTTT. As protein: CASSRAWTSGSTDTQYF.

This clonotype was counted ten times or more. The chain combines TRBV7-9 with TRBJ1-5; possible D gene TRBD1, 5 bases. CDR3 length equals 18 residues. Trimming left V 10 bases short and J 8 bases short, with 33 bases between. CDR1 is SEHNR, CDR2 FQNEAQ, per germline (reference sequence). The CDR3 nucleotides read TGTGCCATTCGTCCCTTCTTGGACGGGGGGGACTTTTTGAAGCCCCAGCATTTT. Its translation is CAIRPFLDGGDFLKPQHF. Supplemented by reference TRBV7-9 and TRBJ1-5, the full variable domain reads DTGVSQNPRHKITKRGQNVTFRCDPISEHNRLYWYRQTLGQGPEFLTYFQNEAQLEKSRLLSDRFSAERPKGSFSTLEIQRTEQGDSAMYLCAIRPFLDGGDFLKPQHFGDGTRLSIL.

This clonotype was seen only a few times. The chain couples TRBV20-1 to TRBJ2-7; TRBD1 matches at 10 bases. Germline V gives CDR1 DFQATT, CDR2 SNEGSKA (reference sequence). The CDR3 loop spans 14 amino acids. J was trimmed by 3 bases and V by 6 bases; bases with no gene match: 8. The CDR3 reads CSAGHGTGDYEQYF. CDR3 bases: TGCAGTGCCGGTCACGGGACAGGGGACTACGAGCAGTACTTC.

This clonotype has ten or more counts. This rearrangement joins TRBV2 to TRBJ1-5; perhaps TRBD1 as D (6 bases). The V gene's germline CDR1 is SNHLY and CDR2 FYNNEI. V was clipped by 6 bases and J by 5 bases, with 20 bases between them. This CDR3 comprises 16 residues. CDR3 sequence (DNA): TGTGCCAGCAGCGCAGGGGCAGGGGCTAGGGATCAGCCCCAGCATTTT. Protein sequence: CASSAGAGARDQPQHF.

This clonotype was seen more than once but under ten times. The chain couples TRBV2 to TRBJ2-1; 7 positions match TRBD2. V was pared by 1 base and J by 5 bases, with 2 bases of the junction left unmatched. There are 14 residues in the CDR3. Germline assignment: CDR1 SNHLY and CDR2 FYNNEI. The CDR3 DNA reads as TGTGCCAGCAGTGAAGGGACTAGGAACAATGAGCAGTTCTTC. It encodes CASSEGTRNNEQFF.

This clonotype was seen ten or more times. The chain joins TRBV5-4 to TRBJ2-1, with TRBD2 as a possible D gene (5 bases). The CDR3 sequence is 16 residues long. The ends were cut back, 0 bases at V and 4 bases at J, with 14 bases in the middle. Germline V gene data show CDR1 as SGHNT and CDR2 as YYREEE (reference sequence). The CDR3 DNA sequence: TGTGCCAGCAGCTTGGCAGCGACGGGGAATTACAATGAGCAGTTCTTC. It codes for CASSLAATGNYNEQFF.

Many counts were recorded for this clonotype. The chain links TRBV20-1 to TRBJ1-5; D might be TRBD1 (6 bases). The CDR3 totals 14 residues. V lost 1 base, J lost 7 bases, and 14 bases lay in between. Per germline, CDR1 DFQATT and CDR2 SNEGSKA (reference sequence). DNA for the CDR3: TGCAGTGCTAGAGGACAGGCGGGGGAGCAGCCCCAGCATTTT. Protein: CSARGQAGEQPQHF.

The chain combines TRBV2 with TRBJ2-1; 8 nucleotides agree with TRBD2. Per the germline V gene, CDR1 is SNHLY and CDR2 is FYNNEI. The CDR3 runs to 15 residues. Trimming at V came to 8 bases and at J to 3 bases, leaving 9 bases not matched to a gene. Here the CDR3 reads CASQRLAGNYNEQFF. CDR3 DNA: TGTGCCAGCCAGCGATTAGCGGGGAACTACAATGAGCAGTTCTTC.

Ten or more counts support this clonotype. The junction and the germline gene differ at one end; a read error may be behind it. The V and J genes are TRBV12-3 or TRBV12-4 and TRBJ1-1, with a possible D match to TRBD1 (6 bases). This CDR3 comprises 13 residues. The CDR3 reads CASRLGGGTEAFF. CDR3 in DNA: TGTGCCAGCAGGTTAGGGGGAGGCACTGAAGCTTTCTTT.

This clonotype showed up many times. This chain connects TRBV4-3 to TRBJ2-1; D uncertain. There are 14 residues in the CDR3. Trimming took 0 bases from V and 6 from J, leaving 9 bases between them. From germline, CDR1 is LGHNA and CDR2 YSLEER. In nucleotides, the CDR3 is TGCGCCAGCAGCCAAGATTACCCCCGCAATGAGCAGTTCTTC. It specifies CASSQDYPRNEQFF.

This chain connects TRBV6-1 to TRBJ1-2; TRBD1 matches 8 bases. CDR1 MNHNS and CDR2 SASEGT come from the germline V gene. The CDR3 runs 14 residues. The junction had 13 bases not matched to a gene; V was cut back by 8 bases and J by 8 bases. The CDR3: CASRTMGQVEGYTF. As DNA, the CDR3 is TGTGCCAGCCGCACCATGGGACAGGTAGAGGGCTACACCTTC.

The J gene is TRBJ1-1, the V gene TRBV18, with D perhaps matching TRBD1 (6 bases). V was clipped by 1 base and J by 5 bases, with 20 bases between them. The CDR3 contains 17 residues. Germline V CDR1 and CDR2: KGHSH, LQKENI. CDR3 residues: CASSPLGGAVAQTEAFF. The CDR3 DNA follows: TGTGCCAGCTCACCACTTGGGGGGGCAGTGGCGCAGACTGAAGCTTTCTTT. The full variable domain, rest sourced from reference TRBV18 and TRBJ1-1, is NAGVMQNPRHLVRRRGQEARLRCSPMKGHSHVYWYRQLPEEGLKFMVYLQKENIIDESGMPKERFSAEFPKEGPSILRIQQVVRGDSAAYFCASSPLGGAVAQTEAFFGQGTRLTVV.

This clonotype was observed at least ten times. The rearrangement links TRBV15 to TRBJ1-2; 7 bases are a match to TRBD1. This CDR3 spans 14 amino acids. Germline V gene sequence: CDR1 LNHNV, CDR2 YYDKDF (reference sequence). V was pared by 6 bases and J by 2 bases, with 6 bases of the junction left unmatched. DNA for the CDR3: TGTGCCACCAGGCTTGGGACAGACAACTATGGCTACACCTTC. It translates to CATRLGTDNYGYTF. Together with reference TRBV15 and TRBJ1-2, the CDR3 gives the full variable domain: DAMVIQNPRYQVTQFGKPVTLSCSQTLNHNVMYWYQQKSSQAPKLLFHYYDKDFNNEADTPDNFQSRRPNTSFCFLDIRSPGLGDTAMYLCATRLGTDNYGYTFGSGTRLTVV.

This clonotype was seen only a few times. The rearrangement uses TRBV7-9 and TRBJ2-5; TRBD1 aligns across 7 bases. The CDR3 has 15 amino acids. V dropped 1 base and J dropped 4; count of bases not matched to a gene: 6. CDR1 and CDR2 (germline): SEHNR, FQNEAQ (reference sequence). Here the CDR3 reads CASSLGDRVGETQYF. The CDR3 coding sequence is TGTGCCAGCAGCTTAGGAGACAGGGTAGGAGAGACCCAGTACTTC. The full variable domain, rest sourced from reference TRBV7-9 and TRBJ2-5, is DTGVSQNPRHKITKRGQNVTFRCDPISEHNRLYWYRQTLGQGPEFLTYFQNEAQLEKSRLLSDRFSAERPKGSFSTLEIQRTEQGDSAMYLCASSLGDRVGETQYFGPGTRLLVL.

At least ten counts were recorded for this clonotype. The rearrangement joins TRBV7-3 to TRBJ1-1; a weak D match, TRBD1 (6 bases). The germline CDR1 and CDR2 sequences are SGHTA and FQGTGA. This CDR3 region has 13 residues. V lost 2 bases and J 6 bases, leaving 10 bases between the germline ends. The CDR3 nucleotides are TGTGCCAGCAGCTTATGGGAGGGGGCTGAAGCTTTCTTT. Translated, it gives CASSLWEGAEAFF.

This clonotype has at least ten counts. The gene calls are TRBV7-2 and TRBJ2-1; D might be TRBD1 (5 bases). The germline V and J ends were trimmed by 5 bases and 2 bases, with 13 bases remaining between them. The CDR3 consists of 15 residues. Per germline, CDR1 SGHTA and CDR2 FQGNSA. Here the CDR3 DNA reads TGTGCCAGCAGCCCGCAGGGTGCCCCCTACAATGAGCAGTTCTTC. It codes for CASSPQGAPYNEQFF.

In its sample, this clonotype was seen many times. The chain couples TRBV5-6 to TRBJ2-1; D is uncertain. The CDR3 totals 12 residues. CDR1 is SGHDT and CDR2 is YYEEEE in the germline V gene. The germline V and J ends were trimmed by 5 bases and 7 bases, with 10 bases remaining between them. For the CDR3, the DNA is TGTGCCAGCAGTTTCACTCGGAATGAGCAGTTCTTC. Amino acids: CASSFTRNEQFF.

The V and J genes are TRBV19 and TRBJ2-7, with no clear D. The CDR3 loop spans 15 amino acids. The germline V gene encodes CDR1 LNHDA and CDR2 SQIVND (reference sequence). Trimming cost V 8 bases and J 0 bases, with 17 bases left between them. CDR3 nucleotides: TGTGCCAGTTCCCCGTGGGCAGCCCTCTCCTACGAGCAGTACTTC. Amino acid sequence: CASSPWAALSYEQYF.

The chain employs TRBV7-6 and TRBJ2-5, with 9 bases identical to TRBD2. CDR3 length: 15 amino acids. V trimming: 4 bases; J trimming: 2 bases; junction bases outside the gene matches: 5. The germline gives CDR1 SGHVS, CDR2 FNYEAQ. The CDR3 here is CASSSTSGFQETQYF. The CDR3, as DNA: TGTGCCAGCAGCTCGACTAGCGGATTTCAAGAGACCCAGTACTTC.

A few counts support this clonotype. The chain joins TRBV9 to TRBJ2-7; a possible D gene is TRBD2 (6 bases). Per the germline V gene, CDR1 is SGDLS and CDR2 is YYNGEE. Trimming took 3 bases from V and 4 from J, leaving 14 bases between them. This CDR3 comprises 14 residues. CDR3 DNA sequence: TGTGCCAGCAGCGGACGGGGGTCGGGGTACGAGCAGTACTTC. This encodes CASSGRGSGYEQYF. The complete variable domain, with remaining parts taken from reference TRBV9 and TRBJ2-7, reads DSGVTQTPKHLITATGQRVTLRCSPRSGDLSVYWYQQSLDQGLQFLIQYYNGEERAKGNILERFSAQQFPDLHSELNLSSLELGDSALYFCASSGRGSGYEQYFGPGTRLTVT.